The rows below give T cell receptor beta chains drawn from one sample of a study of shared clonotypes between healthy human individuals. The protocol was immunoSEQ multiplex PCR, while the TCRdb copy is restricted to in-frame clones and leaves out a portion. Among about 1.4 million clones listed, roughly 96% were seen once. Sequenced sample: naive CD4+ T cells sorted from blood. The receptor set was obtained from a man in his thirties or forties in good health. The CDR3 runs from the conserved cysteine through the conserved F or W.

v_gene,len,j_gene,CDR3aa
TRBV27,14,TRBJ2-3,CASTWGGKADTQYF
TRBV7-9,17,TRBJ2-7,CASSSRLPGGTAYEQYF
TRBV19,14,TRBJ2-7,CASSIEAGRYEQYF
TRBV6-6,13,TRBJ2-5,CASSSSVEGTQYF
TRBV19,15,TRBJ2-3,CASSMTSGRTDTQYF
TRBV11-2,17,TRBJ2-7,CASSLNPLGLAGVEQYF
TRBV6-1,12,TRBJ2-7,CASSRDITEQYF
TRBV5-1,14,TRBJ2-7,CASSGIAGGPKQYF
TRBV5-6,14,TRBJ1-1,CASTPPGRDTEAFF
TRBV19,15,TRBJ2-7,CASSSPGLAKGEQYF
TRBV30,12,TRBJ2-2,CAWSVRLSELFF
TRBV5-1,15,TRBJ1-1,CASSLSGHRNTEAFF
TRBV6-1,13,TRBJ2-1,CASRTASGNEQFF
TRBV5-5,13,TRBJ2-3,CASSLDSTDTQYF
TRBV19,15,TRBJ2-6,CASSMMDSGANVLTF
TRBV5-7,13,TRBJ1-5,CASSLADLHPQHF
TRBV11-3,15,TRBJ2-5,CASSSWTGGKETQYF
TRBV4-2,16,TRBJ2-7,CASSQYPGLAGAEQYF
TRBV18,17,TRBJ2-7,CASSPRSTEASSYEQYF
TRBV7-7,17,TRBJ2-1,CASSPWNLGSSYNEQFF
TRBV11-3,15,TRBJ1-5,CASSLADYSNQPQHF
TRBV18,15,TRBJ2-7,CASSPSGRPPYEQYF
TRBV29-1,14,TRBJ2-7,CSVGGLGSQYEQYF
TRBV28,15,TRBJ2-6,CASSTTGSGANVLTF
TRBV28,15,TRBJ2-6,CASSTTSSGANVLTF
TRBV6-5,14,TRBJ2-7,CASSRRTVSYEQYF
TRBV5-1,14,TRBJ2-5,CASSLGTGEETQYF
TRBV27,12,TRBJ2-1,CASSLPGRVLFF
TRBV9,16,TRBJ1-5,CASSGGQGESNQPQHF
TRBV7-9,13,TRBJ2-2,CASSPAGTGELFF
TRBV7-2,13,TRBJ2-5,CASSRGALETQYF
TRBV2,13,TRBJ2-2,CASIERDVGELFF
TRBV5-1,17,TRBJ2-7,CASSPLPPGTGDTKQYF
TRBV19,15,TRBJ1-5,CASNIPGRSNQPQHF
TRBV7-3,13,TRBJ1-5,CASSSQRGAAQHF
TRBV9,14,TRBJ2-5,CASSVGVPQETQYF
TRBV6-6,16,TRBJ2-7,CASTFSTGTKAYEQYF
TRBV19,13,TRBJ2-7,CANLGTAAYEQYF
TRBV5-1,14,TRBJ2-7,CASSSGTLGHEQYF
TRBV4-1,15,TRBJ1-3,CASSPSWGSGNTIYF
TRBV10-3,13,TRBJ2-7,CAIRRAAIYEQYF
TRBV9,13,TRBJ2-7,CASSVARTGEQYF
TRBV28,15,TRBJ1-2,CASSLLGQQNYGYTF
TRBV7-3,16,TRBJ2-3,CASSLGLAGQADTQYF
TRBV7-3,15,TRBJ2-1,CASSLLAGGPGEQFF
TRBV6-4,16,TRBJ2-2,CASSREGYSNTGELFF
TRBV5-1,16,TRBJ2-5,CASSLDPTGVGETQYF
TRBV5-1,15,TRBJ2-1,CASSLGLAGHGEQFF
TRBV5-1,15,TRBJ2-5,CASSTGNSLGETQYF
TRBV25-1,15,TRBJ2-3,CASSEFRDSTDTQYF
TRBV25-1,14,TRBJ2-7,CASRAGTGSYEQYF
TRBV18,15,TRBJ2-7,CASSPLGGGNYEQYF
TRBV7-8,19,TRBJ2-5,CASSFSVWTGGDWKETQYF
TRBV5-6,15,TRBJ2-1,CASSLLDRWGDEQFF
TRBV4-3,13,TRBJ2-7,CASSQVRVSEQYF